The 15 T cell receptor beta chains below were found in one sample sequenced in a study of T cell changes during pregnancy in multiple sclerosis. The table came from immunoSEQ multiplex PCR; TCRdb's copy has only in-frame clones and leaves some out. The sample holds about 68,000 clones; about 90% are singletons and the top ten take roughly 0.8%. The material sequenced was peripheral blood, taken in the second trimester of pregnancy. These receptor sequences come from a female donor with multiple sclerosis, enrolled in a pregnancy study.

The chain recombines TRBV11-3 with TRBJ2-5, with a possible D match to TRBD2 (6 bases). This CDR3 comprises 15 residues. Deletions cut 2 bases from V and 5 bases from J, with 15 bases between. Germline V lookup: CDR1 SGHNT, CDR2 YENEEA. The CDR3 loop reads CASSLSGTVTETQYF. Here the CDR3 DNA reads TGTGCCAGCAGCTTATCCGGGACTGTCACTGAGACCCAGTACTTC.

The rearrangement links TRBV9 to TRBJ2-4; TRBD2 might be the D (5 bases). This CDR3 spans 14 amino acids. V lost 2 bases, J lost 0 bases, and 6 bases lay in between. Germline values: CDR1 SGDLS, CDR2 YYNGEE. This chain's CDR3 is CASSVGLAKNIQYF. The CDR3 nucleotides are TGTGCCAGCAGCGTCGGACTAGCCAAAAACATTCAGTACTTC.

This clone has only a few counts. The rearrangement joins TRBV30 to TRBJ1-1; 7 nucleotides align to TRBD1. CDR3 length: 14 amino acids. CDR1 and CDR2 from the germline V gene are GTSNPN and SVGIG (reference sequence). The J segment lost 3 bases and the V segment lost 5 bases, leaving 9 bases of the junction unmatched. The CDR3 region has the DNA TGTGCCTGGGGGCAGGGGGTTGAGTACACTGAAGCTTTCTTT. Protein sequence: CAWGQGVEYTEAFF.

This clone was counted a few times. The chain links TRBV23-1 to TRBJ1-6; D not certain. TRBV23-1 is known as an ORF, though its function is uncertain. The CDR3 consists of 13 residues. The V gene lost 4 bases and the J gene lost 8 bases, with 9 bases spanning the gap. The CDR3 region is CASSRQNDSPLHF. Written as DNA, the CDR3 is TGCGCCAGCAGTCGCCAGAATGATTCACCCCTCCACTTT.

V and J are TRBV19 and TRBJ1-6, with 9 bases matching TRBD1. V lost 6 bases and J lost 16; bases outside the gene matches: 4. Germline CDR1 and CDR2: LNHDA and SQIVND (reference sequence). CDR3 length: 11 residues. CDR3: CASSQTGGLHF. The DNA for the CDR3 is TGTGCCAGTAGCCAGACAGGGGGACTCCACTTT.

The CDR3 DNA sequence: TGTGCCAGCAGCCTTCGGGAGGCCCCTGGGGAAGCTTTCTTT. This encodes CASSLREAPGEAFF. The V call is TRBV9, the J call TRBJ1-1, with no clear D. Trimming removed 4 bases at V and 8 bases at J, with 18 bases between. The CDR3 is 14 residues long. Germline CDR1 is SGDLS and CDR2 is YYNGEE.

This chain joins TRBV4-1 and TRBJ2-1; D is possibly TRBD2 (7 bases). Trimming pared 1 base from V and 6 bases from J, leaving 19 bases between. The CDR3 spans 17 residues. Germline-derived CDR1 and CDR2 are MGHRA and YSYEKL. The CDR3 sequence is CASSQAWGGRLSNEQFF. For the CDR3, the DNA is TGCGCCAGCAGCCAAGCGTGGGGGGGCCGGTTGTCCAATGAGCAGTTCTTC.

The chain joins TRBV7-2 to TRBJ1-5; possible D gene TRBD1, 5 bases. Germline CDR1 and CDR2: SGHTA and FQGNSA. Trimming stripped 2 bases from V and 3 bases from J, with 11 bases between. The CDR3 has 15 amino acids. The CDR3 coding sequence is TGTGCCAGCAGCTTAACTGGCAGGGACAATCAGCCCCAGCATTTT. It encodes CASSLTGRDNQPQHF.

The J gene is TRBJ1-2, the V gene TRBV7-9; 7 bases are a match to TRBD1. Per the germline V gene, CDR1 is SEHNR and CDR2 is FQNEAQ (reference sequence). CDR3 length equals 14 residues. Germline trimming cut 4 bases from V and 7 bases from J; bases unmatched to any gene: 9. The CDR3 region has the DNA TGTGCCAGCAGCTCCCTTCCGGCAGGGGGTGGCTACACCTTC. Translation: CASSSLPAGGGYTF.

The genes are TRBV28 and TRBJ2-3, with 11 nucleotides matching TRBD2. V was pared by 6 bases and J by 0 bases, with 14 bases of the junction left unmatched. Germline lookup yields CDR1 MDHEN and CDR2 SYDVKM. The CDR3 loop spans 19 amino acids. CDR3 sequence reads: CASSTPGASGGSSTDTQYF. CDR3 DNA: TGTGCCAGCAGCACCCCAGGGGCTAGCGGGGGGTCTAGCACAGATACGCAGTATTTT.

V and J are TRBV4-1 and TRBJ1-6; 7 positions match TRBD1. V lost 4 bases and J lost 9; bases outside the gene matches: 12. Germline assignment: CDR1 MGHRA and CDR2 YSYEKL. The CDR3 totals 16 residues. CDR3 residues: CASSPLFTGASSPLHF. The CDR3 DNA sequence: TGCGCCAGCAGCCCCCTTTTTACAGGGGCGAGTTCACCCCTCCACTTT.

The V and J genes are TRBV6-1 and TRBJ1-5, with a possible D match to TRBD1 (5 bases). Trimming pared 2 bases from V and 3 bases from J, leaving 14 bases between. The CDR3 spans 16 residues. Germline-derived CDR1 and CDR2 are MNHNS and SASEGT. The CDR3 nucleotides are TGTGCCAGCAGTGAAATGGGGGGGTGGTCCAATCAGCCCCAGCATTTT. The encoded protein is CASSEMGGWSNQPQHF.

Here the CDR3 reads CASSRVGAGVYGYTF. The CDR3 DNA is TGTGCCAGCAGCCGGGTGGGGGCAGGGGTCTATGGCTACACCTTC. The rearrangement uses TRBV5-4 and TRBJ1-2, with D possibly being TRBD1 (6 bases). The germline V and J ends were trimmed by 4 bases and 4 bases, with 17 bases remaining between them. Germline V gives CDR1 SGHNT, CDR2 YYREEE (reference sequence). The length of the CDR3 is 15 residues.

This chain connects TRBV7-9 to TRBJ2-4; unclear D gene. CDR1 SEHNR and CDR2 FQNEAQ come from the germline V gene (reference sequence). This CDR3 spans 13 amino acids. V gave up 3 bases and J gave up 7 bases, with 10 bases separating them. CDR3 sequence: CASSFIGSNIQYF. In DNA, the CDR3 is TGTGCCAGCAGCTTTATCGGTTCGAACATTCAGTACTTC.

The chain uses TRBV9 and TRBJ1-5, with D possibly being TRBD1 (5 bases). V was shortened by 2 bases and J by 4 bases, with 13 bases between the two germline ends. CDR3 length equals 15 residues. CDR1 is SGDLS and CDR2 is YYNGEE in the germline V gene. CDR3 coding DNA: TGTGCCAGCAGCGTGGGGGGAAGAAAGAATCAGCCCCAGCATTTT. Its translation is CASSVGGRKNQPQHF.